These 16 T cell receptor beta chains came from one sample sequenced in a study of shared clonotypes between healthy human individuals. Profiling relied on immunoSEQ multiplex PCR, and the TCRdb table lists in-frame clones only, not all of them. Found here are a few hundred thousand clones, around nine tenths of them singletons; the top ten hold roughly 15%. Material: memory CD8+ T cells sorted from blood. Subset meaning: CD45RO+ cells pooled with CCR7-negative TemRA cells. The source is a man aged 18 to 29 in good health.

The rearrangement uses TRBV2 and TRBJ2-1; 8 bases match TRBD1. Per germline, CDR1 SNHLY and CDR2 FYNNEI. The ends lost 2 bases at V and 14 bases at J; junction bases unmatched: 17. The CDR3 covers 16 residues. CDR3 amino acids: CASSESRGQGDYPEFF. The CDR3 DNA reads as TGTGCCAGCAGTGAATCCAGAGGACAGGGCGATTACCCGGAGTTCTTC.

This clone occurred a few times. The chain recombines TRBV6-5 with TRBJ2-1; the D call may be TRBD1 or TRBD2 (6 bases each). The CDR3 covers 14 residues. Germline values: CDR1 MNHEY, CDR2 SVGAGI. The V end lost 6 bases, the J end lost 10 bases, and 19 bases lay between the germline ends. Written as DNA, the CDR3 is TGTGCCAGCAGGCCGAGGGGGGCGTTACAAGAGCAGTTCTTC. Residues: CASRPRGALQEQFF.

The rearrangement links TRBV15 to TRBJ2-2, with 9 positions matching TRBD1. This CDR3 comprises 14 residues. V dropped 5 bases and J dropped 7; count of bases not matched to a gene: 5. CDR1 is LNHNV and CDR2 is YYDKDF in the germline V gene (reference sequence). CDR3 DNA sequence: TGTGCCACCAGCCTGGACAGGGGTGGCGGGGAGCTGTTTTTT. Its protein product is CATSLDRGGGELFF.

The chain has TRBV5-4 and TRBJ1-2; possible D gene TRBD1, 5 bases. V shed 7 bases and J shed 4 bases, with 11 bases lying between them. Germline lookup yields CDR1 SGHNT and CDR2 YYREEE (reference sequence). CDR3 length equals 12 residues. The CDR3 loop is CASGTGVYGYTF. CDR3 nucleotide sequence: TGTGCCAGCGGCACAGGTGTCTATGGCTACACCTTC.

This clone has a single count. This chain links TRBV13 with TRBJ2-2; D is ambiguous. CDR3 length: 15 amino acids. Germline V gene data show CDR1 as PRHDT and CDR2 as FYEKMQ (reference sequence). V gave up 2 bases and J gave up 0 bases, with 7 bases separating them. CDR3 sequence: CASSLSPPNTGELFF. Written as DNA, the CDR3 is TGTGCCAGCAGCTTATCACCCCCGAACACCGGGGAGCTGTTTTTT.

This rearrangement joins TRBV2 to TRBJ2-1; maybe TRBD2 (5 bases). Germline V gene data show CDR1 as SNHLY and CDR2 as FYNNEI. V was trimmed by 5 bases and J by 5 bases, leaving 16 bases between them. The CDR3 consists of 15 residues. In DNA, the CDR3 is TGTGCCAGCAGTCCCCCCGGACTGGAGAACAATGAGCAGTTCTTC. Its protein is CASSPPGLENNEQFF.

This sequence joins TRBV30 and TRBJ2-2; no clear D gene. The germline gives CDR1 GTSNPN, CDR2 SVGIG (reference sequence). This CDR3 has 14 amino acids. V gave up 3 bases and J gave up 7 bases, with 15 bases separating them. CDR3 in DNA: TGTGCCTGGAGCCCGGGCCTACTTGGCGGGGAGCTGTTTTTT. This translates into CAWSPGLLGGELFF.

This chain joins TRBV29-1 and TRBJ1-5, with 8 nucleotides matching TRBD1. The germline CDR1 and CDR2 sequences are SQVTM and ANQGSEA. V dropped 4 bases and J dropped 1; count of bases not matched to a gene: 9. The CDR3 contains 16 residues. The CDR3 region is CSVAKDRGGSNQPQHF. The DNA for the CDR3 is TGCAGCGTTGCTAAAGACAGGGGTGGGAGCAATCAGCCCCAGCATTTT. The full variable domain, with the rest looked up from reference TRBV29-1 and TRBJ1-5, is SAVISQKPSRDICQRGTSLTIQCQVDSQVTMMFWYRQQPGQSLTLIATANQGSEATYESGFVIDKFPISRPNLTFSTLTVSNMSPEDSSIYLCSVAKDRGGSNQPQHFGDGTRLSIL.

The chain carries TRBV6-5 and TRBJ2-1; D remains ambiguous. CDR3 size: 14 residues. The V end lost 0 bases, the J end lost 10 bases, and 13 bases lay between the germline ends. CDR1 is MNHEY and CDR2 is SVGAGI in the germline V gene. In nucleotides, the CDR3 is TGTGCCAGCAGTTACTCGAACCCCTCCGGGGAGCAGTTCTTC. The encoded protein is CASSYSNPSGEQFF.

This clone has just one count. The chain is built from TRBV29-1 and TRBJ2-1; D is undetermined. Germline CDR1 SQVTM, CDR2 ANQGSEA. The CDR3 loop spans 11 amino acids. Trimming removed 8 bases at V and 6 bases at J, with 11 bases between. Here the CDR3 reads CSFHSGNEQFF. DNA of the CDR3: TGCAGCTTTCATAGTGGCAATGAGCAGTTCTTC.

V gene TRBV7-2 combines with J gene TRBJ2-7; tentatively, D is TRBD2 (6 bases). V was pared by 3 bases and J by 2 bases, with 14 bases between. Germline CDR1 is SGHTA and CDR2 is FQGNSA. This CDR3 comprises 15 residues. DNA for the CDR3: TGTGCCAGCAGCTTGAACCGGGACTTCACCTACGAGCAGTACTTC. This gives the protein CASSLNRDFTYEQYF.

The chain is built from TRBV4-1 and TRBJ1-2; no firm D call. Germline values: CDR1 MGHRA, CDR2 YSYEKL. Trimming cost V 2 bases and J 0 bases, with 10 bases left between them. The CDR3 sequence is 15 residues long. The CDR3 is CASSQIDGTNYGYTF. In DNA form, the CDR3 reads TGCGCCAGCAGCCAAATTGACGGCACTAACTATGGCTACACCTTC.

The V and J genes are TRBV16 and TRBJ2-7; D is ambiguous. There are 16 residues in the CDR3. In germline, CDR1 is KGHSY, CDR2 FQNENV. V lost 3 bases and J 6 bases, leaving 21 bases between the germline ends. Written as DNA, the CDR3 is TGTGCCAGCAGCCAGTCCCCGGGCCATACAACCACCGAGCAGTACTTC. Translated: CASSQSPGHTTTEQYF.

V usage is TRBV7-9 and J usage is TRBJ2-7, with D tentatively TRBD1 (5 bases). CDR1 is SEHNR and CDR2 is FQNEAQ in the germline V gene (reference sequence). The germline V and J ends were trimmed by 0 bases and 7 bases, with 16 bases remaining between them. The CDR3 is 15 residues long. CDR3 sequence (DNA): TGTGCCAGCAGCTTAGCGAATGGGGCCTCGCTGGAGCAGTACTTC. Its translation: CASSLANGASLEQYF.

In DNA, the CDR3 is TGTGCCAGCAGCGTTGGGGGAGAAAAACTGTTTTTT. It encodes CASSVGGEKLFF. The chain links TRBV5-4 to TRBJ1-4; D possibly corresponds to TRBD1 (5 bases). V was shortened by 4 bases and J by 8 bases, with 9 bases between the two germline ends. CDR1 and CDR2 from the germline V gene are SGHNT and YYREEE (reference sequence). CDR3 length: 12 residues.

Here the CDR3 reads CASSVQRESVTDTQYF. The CDR3 bases are TGTGCCAGCAGTGTACAGCGGGAAAGTGTCACAGATACGCAGTATTTT. This chain joins TRBV27 and TRBJ2-3; 7 bases align to TRBD2. This CDR3 has 16 residues. The V gene end was trimmed by 5 bases and the J gene end by 2 bases; junction bases not matched to a gene: 10. Germline V lookup: CDR1 MNHEY, CDR2 SMNVEV (reference sequence).